This T cell receptor (beta chain) stems from a study of T cell changes during pregnancy in multiple sclerosis. TCRdb keeps only in-frame clones here, not all; method: immunoSEQ multiplex PCR. The sample lists around 100,000 clones, about 89% seen once, with about 3.5% in the top ten. The CDR3 is made up of 13 amino acids. Germline V gene lookup returns CDR1 WSHSY and CDR2 SAAADI. Trimming removed 11 bases at V and 10 bases at J, with 21 bases between. V gene TRBV10-2 combines with J gene TRBJ2-1; tentatively, D is TRBD1 (5 bases). The specimen was peripheral blood, collected after pregnancy. The clonotype comes from a female donor with multiple sclerosis, enrolled in a pregnancy study. The CDR3 protein is CASSGSGHGEQFF. The DNA for the CDR3 is TGCGCCTCCTCAGGGTCTGGGCATGGCGAGCAGTTCTTC.